This TCR beta chain came from a study of blood T cells in healthy people across ages. Study results and caveats: Diversity was higher, and naive CD4+ cells more numerous, in long-lived donors than in aged donors. The percentage of naive T cells correlated strongly with TCR beta diversity.

Aged roughly 6 to 100, donors were systemically healthy Caucasians from Russia. Germline V gives CDR1 MNHNY, CDR2 SVGAGI (reference sequence). This CDR3 has 15 amino acids. Trimming left V 6 bases short and J 5 bases short, with 19 bases between. Together with a sample-barcoded 5' primer, a J-beta primer mix was included in a second PCR lasting roughly 6 to 12 cycles. A tag from a template-switch adaptor with 12 random nucleotides marked each cDNA molecule. MiXCR was run by TCRdb on the 5' RACE reads, yielding one entry per CDR3 protein. Of 850,000 to 1,100,000 distinct CDR3 sequences in the sample, under 40% are singletons; the top ten hold over 10%. Details on this clonotype: The antigen remains unidentified.

The sequence was obtained from a man younger than 35 in good health. Input material: blood. This chain links TRBV6-6 with TRBJ1-1; unclear D gene. This CDR3 reads CASRDTRSIGTEAFF. The CDR3 DNA reads as TGTGCCAGCAGAGATACACGGAGTATTGGGACTGAAGCTTTCTTT.